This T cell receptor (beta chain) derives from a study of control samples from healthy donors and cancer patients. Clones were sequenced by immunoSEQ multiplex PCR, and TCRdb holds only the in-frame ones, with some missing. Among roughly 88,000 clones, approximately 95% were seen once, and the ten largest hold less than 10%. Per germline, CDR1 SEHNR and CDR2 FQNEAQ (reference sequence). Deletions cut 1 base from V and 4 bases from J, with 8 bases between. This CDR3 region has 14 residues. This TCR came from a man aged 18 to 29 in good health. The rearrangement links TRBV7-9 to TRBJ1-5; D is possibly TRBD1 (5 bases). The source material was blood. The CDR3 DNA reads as TGTGCCAGCAGCTTAGGTCCAGGGAATCAGCCCCAGCATTTT. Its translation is CASSLGPGNQPQHF. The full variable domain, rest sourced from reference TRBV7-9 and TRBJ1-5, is DTGVSQNPRHKITKRGQNVTFRCDPISEHNRLYWYRQTLGQGPEFLTYFQNEAQLEKSRLLSDRFSAERPKGSFSTLEIQRTEQGDSAMYLCASSLGPGNQPQHFGDGTRLSIL.